Below are 25 T cell receptor beta chains sequenced from a single sample in a study of shared clonotypes between healthy human individuals. The assay was immunoSEQ multiplex PCR, and TCRdb's table has in-frame clones only and misses some. Of some 2 million clones detected, 95% appear once; the ten largest clones hold 0.13%. Material for sequencing was naive CD4+ T cells sorted from blood. Subset specified: CD45RA+ positively selected. Receptors were obtained from a young man in good health.

The rearrangement uses TRBV28 and TRBJ1-1; D ambiguous. CDR3 size: 13 residues. Trimming removed 7 bases from V and 3 bases from J, with 12 bases in between. Germline-derived CDR1 and CDR2 are MDHEN and SYDVKM. Here the CDR3 DNA reads TGTGCCAGCAAGACACAGATAGACACTGAAGCTTTCTTT. Protein: CASKTQIDTEAFF.

In DNA, the CDR3 is TGCGCCAGCAGCCCCGGGACAGAGGATGGCTACACCTTC. Residues: CASSPGTEDGYTF. The chain uses TRBV5-1 and TRBJ1-2; TRBD1 aligns across 7 bases. This CDR3 spans 13 amino acids. Germline CDR1 and CDR2: SGHRS and YFSETQ. After removal of 4 bases from V and 6 bases from J, the junction contained 6 bases not matched to a gene.

The chain links TRBV4-1 to TRBJ1-6; D is undetermined. Germline values: CDR1 MGHRA, CDR2 YSYEKL. This CDR3 has 18 residues. Trimming left V 5 bases short and J 0 bases short, with 17 bases between. In nucleotides, the CDR3 is TGCGCCAGCAGCAAAAGAGATCGGTTGAGCTCCTATAATTCACCCCTCCACTTT. Translation: CASSKRDRLSSYNSPLHF.

This clone was recorded at least ten times. The chain links TRBV30 to TRBJ2-3; TRBD2 matches at 8 bases. CDR3 length equals 14 residues. With 7 bases clipped from V and 0 bases from J, the junction kept 6 bases outside the gene matches. Per the germline V gene, CDR1 is GTSNPN and CDR2 is SVGIG (reference sequence). CDR3 sequence reads: CASSGSSSTDTQYF. The CDR3 nucleotides are TGTGCCTCCAGCGGGAGCTCTAGCACAGATACGCAGTATTTT.

V gene TRBV28 combines with J gene TRBJ1-6; TRBD1 matches 8 bases. Germline lookup yields CDR1 MDHEN and CDR2 SYDVKM. J lost 1 base, V lost 6 bases, and 11 bases had no gene match. The CDR3 consists of 18 residues. The CDR3 spells CASSLGQGGPSYNSPLHF. The CDR3 DNA reads as TGTGCCAGCAGCCTAGGACAGGGCGGCCCGTCCTATAATTCACCCCTCCACTTT.

V usage is TRBV6-1 and J usage is TRBJ2-7; TRBD2 agrees at 8 bases. The CDR3 length is 18 residues. The J segment lost 0 bases and the V segment lost 3 bases, leaving 13 bases of the junction unmatched. Germline loops: CDR1 MNHNS, CDR2 SASEGT. CDR3 amino acids: CASSEAGGVRPTSYEQYF. The CDR3, as DNA: TGTGCCAGCAGTGAGGCGGGAGGAGTACGTCCTACCTCCTACGAGCAGTACTTC.

This clone was recorded once. The gene calls are TRBV7-9 and TRBJ1-4; no definite D call. The V end lost 2 bases, the J end lost 8 bases, and 15 bases lay between the germline ends. In germline, CDR1 is SEHNR, CDR2 FQNEAQ (reference sequence). CDR3 size: 15 residues. The CDR3 sequence is CASSLRAVLEEKLFF. The CDR3 nucleotides read TGTGCCAGCAGCTTACGAGCGGTGCTAGAGGAAAAACTGTTTTTT.

The chain uses TRBV30 and TRBJ1-5; tentatively, D is TRBD1 (6 bases). V was pared by 3 bases and J by 7 bases, with 19 bases between. This CDR3 comprises 15 residues. Per germline, CDR1 GTSNPN and CDR2 SVGIG (reference sequence). Written as DNA, the CDR3 is TGTGCCTGGAGCCCCCCCGGGGGCAGGGTCCAGCCCCAGCATTTT. Protein product: CAWSPPGGRVQPQHF.

The V and J genes are TRBV7-2 and TRBJ2-1; no reliable D call. This CDR3 is 17 amino acids long. V was pared by 7 bases and J by 5 bases, with 24 bases between. Germline V lookup: CDR1 SGHTA, CDR2 FQGNSA. CDR3 loop: CASNYFPPRLVNNEQFF. The CDR3 bases are TGTGCCAGCAACTACTTCCCCCCCAGGCTAGTAAACAATGAGCAGTTCTTC. Based on the CDR3 plus reference TRBV7-2 and TRBJ2-1, the full variable domain is GAGVSQSPSNKVTEKGKDVELRCDPISGHTALYWYRQSLGQGLEFLIYFQGNSAPDKSGLPSDRFSAERTGGSVSTLTIQRTQQEDSAVYLCASNYFPPRLVNNEQFFGPGTRLTVL.

This chain joins TRBV18 and TRBJ2-1; 9 bases are shared with TRBD2. CDR1 is KGHSH, CDR2 LQKENI, per germline. The CDR3 runs 14 residues. J lost 7 bases, V lost 8 bases, and 9 bases had no gene match. The CDR3 loop is CASPAGLAINEQFF. CDR3 in DNA: TGTGCCAGCCCGGCGGGACTAGCCATAAATGAGCAGTTCTTC.

This chain uses TRBV5-1 with TRBJ2-7; D possibly corresponds to TRBD1 (6 bases). Germline CDR1 is SGHRS and CDR2 is YFSETQ. V lost 2 bases to trimming and J lost 1 base, with 13 bases between them. The length of the CDR3 is 15 residues. The CDR3 nucleotides are TGCGCCAGCAGCTTACCGGGACATAGATCCTACGAGCAGTACTTC. Translation gives CASSLPGHRSYEQYF.

This chain links TRBV29-1 with TRBJ1-3, with D tentatively TRBD1 (6 bases). The CDR3 loop spans 12 amino acids. Trimming cost V 0 bases and J 7 bases, with 7 bases left between them. Per the germline V gene, CDR1 is SQVTM and CDR2 is ANQGSEA. CDR3 amino acids: CSVEDQGNTIYF. DNA for the CDR3: TGCAGCGTTGAAGACCAGGGGAACACCATATATTTT. Using reference TRBV29-1 and TRBJ1-3 for the parts outside the CDR3, the full variable domain is SAVISQKPSRDICQRGTSLTIQCQVDSQVTMMFWYRQQPGQSLTLIATANQGSEATYESGFVIDKFPISRPNLTFSTLTVSNMSPEDSSIYLCSVEDQGNTIYFGEGSWLTVV.

The chain combines TRBV6-5 with TRBJ1-2, with D tentatively TRBD1 (5 bases). The V end was cut by 6 bases, the J end by 7 bases, with 18 bases between. Germline CDR1 reads MNHEY; CDR2 reads SVGAGI. CDR3 size: 14 residues. CDR3 in amino acids: CASSLGPIWGGYTF. CDR3 in DNA: TGTGCCAGCAGCCTGGGACCGATCTGGGGTGGCTACACCTTC.

The J gene is TRBJ2-7, the V gene TRBV6-1, with a possible D match to TRBD1 (5 bases). V was trimmed by 4 bases and J by 4 bases, leaving 14 bases between them. Germline V gene data show CDR1 as MNHNS and CDR2 as SASEGT. The length of the CDR3 is 14 residues. CDR3 bases: TGTGCCAGCAGTGTCCAAACAGGCTTATACGAGCAGTACTTC. This codes for CASSVQTGLYEQYF.

This chain uses TRBV4-3 with TRBJ2-3, with 8 bases fitting TRBD2. The CDR3 has 15 amino acids. Germline assignment: CDR1 LGHNA and CDR2 YSLEER. V shed 0 bases and J 7 bases; nucleotides not matched to a gene: 6. Written as DNA, the CDR3 is TGCGCCAGCAGCCAAGATGGGCTAGCGGGCTATACGCAGTATTTT. The encoded protein is CASSQDGLAGYTQYF.

The chain couples TRBV28 to TRBJ2-1; perhaps TRBD1 as D (5 bases). Germline values: CDR1 MDHEN, CDR2 SYDVKM. The ends were cut back, 7 bases at V and 5 bases at J, with 21 bases in the middle. The CDR3 extends over 16 amino acids. DNA for the CDR3: TGTGCCAGCACCACAATTGTGGGGCTCCGGGACAATGAGCAGTTCTTC. It is translated as CASTTIVGLRDNEQFF.

Comment on this clone: Other DNA sequences of this sample code for an identical CDR3. J is TRBJ2-7 and V is TRBV29-1; 10 bases map to TRBD1. The trim removed 5 bases at V and 3 bases at J, leaving 1 base unmatched. Germline V gene data show CDR1 as SQVTM and CDR2 as ANQGSEA. The CDR3 spans 12 residues. CDR3 nucleotides: TGCAGCGTTCGGACAGGGGGCTACGAGCAGTACTTC. Its translation is CSVRTGGYEQYF.

The rearrangement joins TRBV5-1 to TRBJ2-3; 14 positions match TRBD2. CDR1 and CDR2 (germline): SGHRS, YFSETQ. The CDR3 is made up of 14 amino acids. V dropped 4 bases and J dropped 9; count of bases not matched to a gene: 4. As DNA, the CDR3 is TGCGCCAGCAGCGTCGGACTAGCGGGAGGAACGCAGTATTTT. Translation gives CASSVGLAGGTQYF.

Details on this clone: Its ends do not fully match the called genes, so a read error is possible. The genes are TRBV4-3 and TRBJ2-3; 9 nucleotides match TRBD2. The CDR3 sequence is 16 residues long. CDR1 is LGHNA and CDR2 is YSLEER in the germline V gene. The DNA of the CDR3 is TGCGCCAGCAGCCAAGAAATGGGGACTAGCAGAGATACGCAGTATTTT. It encodes CASSQEMGTSRDTQYF.

The CDR3 loop reads CASSLIARFPEKLFF. The DNA of the CDR3 is TGTGCCAGCAGTTTAATCGCCCGGTTCCCTGAAAAACTGTTTTTT. The chain carries TRBV27 and TRBJ1-4; D call uncertain. Germline V gives CDR1 MNHEY, CDR2 SMNVEV (reference sequence). V shed 2 bases and J shed 7 bases, with 14 bases lying between them. The CDR3 runs 15 residues.

The rearrangement joins TRBV27 to TRBJ1-5; a weak D match, TRBD1 (5 bases). This CDR3 spans 14 amino acids. The V end lost 6 bases, the J end lost 3 bases, and 12 bases lay between the germline ends. Germline V CDR1 and CDR2: MNHEY, SMNVEV (reference sequence). CDR3 sequence (DNA): TGTGCCAGCAGCATGACAGAACTCAATCAGCCCCAGCATTTT. Translation: CASSMTELNQPQHF.

The chain uses TRBV5-1 and TRBJ2-5; 15 nucleotides agree with TRBD2. The CDR3 is 14 residues long. Germline V lookup: CDR1 SGHRS, CDR2 YFSETQ. J gave up 7 bases and V 4 bases, and 2 bases lay outside the gene matches. CDR3 nucleotides: TGCGCCAGCAGCCCGGGACTAGCGGGGGGGACCCAGTACTTC. It translates to CASSPGLAGGTQYF.

The chain couples TRBV2 to TRBJ1-4; 7 bases line up with TRBD1. The length of the CDR3 is 13 residues. Germline V gene lookup returns CDR1 SNHLY and CDR2 FYNNEI. Trimming removed 8 bases from V and 8 bases from J; junction bases left unmatched: 8. As DNA, the CDR3 is TGTGCCAGCGGGACAGTTGGACGGGAAAAACTGTTTTTT. Encoded protein: CASGTVGREKLFF.

The chain carries TRBV7-8 and TRBJ2-5, with TRBD1 matching over 9 bases. This CDR3 is 16 amino acids long. Germline CDR1 SGHVS, CDR2 FQNEAQ. The V segment lost 5 bases and the J segment 5 bases; nucleotides outside the gene matches: 12. The DNA of the CDR3 is TGTGCCAGCAGCCAACACAGGGGGCGAGAAAGGGAGACCCAGTACTTC. Residues: CASSQHRGRERETQYF.

The count of this clone is one. This chain joins TRBV5-1 and TRBJ2-5; D is possibly TRBD1 or TRBD2 (5 bases each). Judging by the DNA end, TRBJ2-7 fits better; the J call may be wrong. The CDR3 is 15 residues long. Germline V CDR1 and CDR2: SGHRS, YFSETQ. The CDR3 region has the DNA TGCGCCAGCAGCGGCAGAGGGGATTTCACCCACGAGCAGTACTTC. It specifies CASSGRGDFTHEQYF.